The clone carrying this TCR beta chain was counted a single time. Profiled with immunoSEQ multiplex PCR; TCRdb holds only in-frame clones, not every one. The sample shows some 60,000 clones, 80% to 90% of them seen only once. Germline V lookup: CDR1 MGHRA, CDR2 YSYEKL. The CDR3 is 12 residues long. V was shortened by 1 base and J by 4 bases, with 5 bases between the two germline ends. All trial patients relapsed after autologous stem cell transplantation. This record belongs to a study of PD-1 blockade in classical Hodgkin lymphoma. The sequencing here drew on peripheral blood mononuclear cells (PBMCs), taken at baseline. V and J are TRBV4-1 and TRBJ2-7; no definite D call. This TCR was sampled from a human donor with classical Hodgkin lymphoma. The CDR3 spells CASSQVGYEQYF. The CDR3 region has the DNA TGCGCCAGCAGCCAAGTGGGGTACGAGCAGTACTTC.